This TCR beta chain comes out of a study of T-cell memory formation after mild COVID-19. Per the germline V gene, CDR1 is SGHAT and CDR2 is FQNNGV. CDR3 size: 16 residues. Trimming removed 3 bases from V and 5 bases from J; junction bases left unmatched: 7. Overall study results and limits: CD4+ clones that contracted lay mainly in CM and EM; CD8+ ones lay in EMRA. Clones from the second wave (peaking day 37) had unconfirmed SARS-CoV-2 specificity. In pre-infection memory, a portion of responding clones appeared, which suggested that cross-reactive memory joined.

Researchers used 5'RACE with constant-segment primers to make TCR alpha and TCR beta cDNA libraries that carry sample barcodes and UMIs. TCRdb fed the 5' RACE reads into MiXCR, producing one record per CDR3 protein. The sample carries approximately 390,000 distinct CDR3 sequences, roughly 15% recorded once. In the case of this clonotype: Its specificity is not known.

The gene calls are TRBV11-2 and TRBJ2-2; TRBD1 matches 9 bases. The origin of this receptor is a man between 18 and 29 years old who had mild COVID-19 (a few samples of this study predate the infection). Cell type and time point are not known. Material: PBMCs or a T cell subset sorted from them (not recorded which). The CDR3, as DNA: TGTGCCAGCAGCTTGCCACAGGGGGCTTGGACCGGGGAGCTGTTTTTT. This sequence encodes CASSLPQGAWTGELFF.